One and the same sample provided the 27 T cell receptor beta chains below, sequenced in a study of regulatory T cells in long-lasting Graves disease. Library construction for TCR beta used iRepertoire HTBI primers and Arm-PCR of CDR3 regions. TCRdb independently ran MiXCR on the multiplex PCR reads; one entry per CDR3 protein. The sample lists 400,000 to 450,000 distinct CDR3 sequences, roughly 15% occurring once. Time point denoted: newly diagnosed GD, antithyroid drugs for less than 3 months. Scientists built the TCR library using RNA that was extracted from PBMCs. These data were also reused for a study on T cells in Graves' hyperthyroidism and ophthalmopathy.

Material: peripheral blood mononuclear cells (PBMCs), obtained at new diagnosis, from a patient treated with antithyroid drugs. The receptor source for this set is a woman aged 25 to 39 with Graves disease.

This clonotype was recorded at least ten times. This chain connects TRBV5-1 to TRBJ2-5; 7 nucleotides line up with TRBD1. The CDR3 totals 13 residues. The V gene's germline CDR1 is SGHRS and CDR2 YFSETQ. J lost 4 bases, V lost 3 bases, and 3 bases had no gene match. The CDR3 region is CASSSQGPETQYF. The CDR3 DNA reads TGCGCCAGCAGCTCACAGGGGCCAGAGACCCAGTACTTC. Supplemented by reference TRBV5-1 and TRBJ2-5, the full variable domain reads KAGVTQTPRYLIKTRGQQVTLSCSPISGHRSVSWYQQTPGQGLQFLFEYFSETQRNKGNFPGRFSGRQFSNSRSEMNVSTLELGDSALYLCASSSQGPETQYFGPGTRLLVL.

The sample holds many counts of this clonotype. This chain links TRBV5-6 with TRBJ1-4, with 9 bases aligning to TRBD1. J lost 0 bases, V lost 4 bases, and 10 bases had no gene match. This CDR3 is built from 18 residues. The germline gives CDR1 SGHDT, CDR2 YYEEEE. The CDR3 is CASSDGTGLSATNEKLFF. Written as DNA, the CDR3 is TGTGCCAGCAGCGACGGGACAGGGTTATCGGCAACTAATGAAAAACTGTTTTTT.

The chain couples TRBV7-6 to TRBJ1-4, with D uncertain. Germline V CDR1 and CDR2: SGHVS, FNYEAQ. V lost 1 base, J lost 6 bases, and 9 bases lay in between. The CDR3 contains 14 residues. CDR3 coding DNA: TGTGCCAGCAGCTTAGGGACGGCCGATGAAAAACTGTTTTTT. It is translated as CASSLGTADEKLFF.

This chain connects TRBV7-9 to TRBJ1-3, with a weak D call TRBD1 (5 bases). Germline CDR1 SEHNR, CDR2 FQNEAQ (reference sequence). V dropped 1 base and J dropped 2 bases, with 9 bases sitting between them. CDR3 size: 15 residues. CDR3 sequence (DNA): TGTGCCAGCAGCTTAGATGGCAGGGCTGGAAACACCATATATTTT. Amino acid sequence: CASSLDGRAGNTIYF.

In its sample, this clonotype was seen many times. The chain couples TRBV7-9 to TRBJ2-7; 9 bases fit TRBD1. V shed 5 bases, J shed 3 bases, and the junction held 5 bases outside the gene matches. Germline V gene sequence: CDR1 SEHNR, CDR2 FQNEAQ (reference sequence). This CDR3 is built from 14 residues. The CDR3 nucleotides read TGTGCCAGCAGCCCCCGGGACAGGGTCTACGAGCAGTACTTC. Protein sequence: CASSPRDRVYEQYF.

This clonotype occurred many times. V is TRBV6-2 or TRBV6-3 and J is TRBJ2-3, with 13 bases matching TRBD2. With 5 bases clipped from V and 6 bases from J, the junction kept 5 bases outside the gene matches. Per the germline V gene, CDR1 is MNHEY and CDR2 is SVGEGT. This CDR3 contains 15 residues. The CDR3 loop reads CASSPTSGRVDTQYF. Written as DNA, the CDR3 is TGTGCCAGCAGTCCTACTAGCGGGAGGGTGGATACGCAGTATTTT.

Concerning this clonotype: The junction differs from germline at one of its ends, possibly a read error. This rearrangement joins TRBV5-6 to TRBJ1-2; D gene unclear. CDR1 is SGHDT, CDR2 YYEEEE, per germline. CDR3 length equals 13 residues. The CDR3 is CASSLENFYGYSF. CDR3 in DNA: TGTGCCAGCAGCTTGGAAAATTTCTATGGCTACAGCTTC.

Regarding this clonotype: A much larger clone sits a single nucleotide away, making a read error possible. V gene TRBV7-2 combines with J gene TRBJ2-1; D call uncertain. The ends were cut back, 5 bases at V and 7 bases at J, with 9 bases in the middle. CDR1 is SGHTA, CDR2 FQGNSA, per germline. The CDR3 is made up of 12 amino acids. CDR3 in DNA: TGTGCCAGCAGCCCTCCGTGGAATGAGCAGTTCTTC. It codes for CASSPPWNEQFF.

This clonotype was counted ten times or more. J is TRBJ2-3 and V is TRBV6-1, with 12 bases that match TRBD2. The germline V gene encodes CDR1 MNHNS and CDR2 SASEGT. V was pared by 8 bases and J by 2 bases, with 8 bases of the junction left unmatched. The CDR3 loop spans 16 amino acids. CDR3 loop: CASEQLAGGFTDTQYF. The CDR3 coding sequence is TGTGCCAGCGAACAACTAGCGGGAGGATTCACAGATACGCAGTATTTT.

J is TRBJ2-3 and V is TRBV7-9; D unclear. The V end was cut by 7 bases, the J end by 0 bases, with 14 bases between. The CDR3 sequence is 15 residues long. Germline CDR1 SEHNR, CDR2 FQNEAQ (reference sequence). The CDR3 spells CASNPLKASTDTQYF. The CDR3 nucleotides are TGTGCCAGCAACCCCCTCAAGGCTAGCACAGATACGCAGTATTTT.

The table lists this clonotype with many counts. V gene TRBV29-1 combines with J gene TRBJ1-1, with 9 bases that match TRBD1. The J segment lost 7 bases and the V segment lost 4 bases, leaving 7 bases of the junction unmatched. Germline V gives CDR1 SQVTM, CDR2 ANQGSEA. The CDR3 contains 13 residues. The CDR3: CSVAQWTGDEAFF. The DNA of the CDR3 is TGCAGCGTTGCACAATGGACAGGGGATGAAGCTTTCTTT.

The V and J genes are TRBV5-5 and TRBJ2-5; TRBD1 or TRBD2 may be the D gene (5 bases each). The length of the CDR3 is 15 residues. CDR1 is SGHKS, CDR2 YYEKEE, per germline (reference sequence). V lost 0 bases and J 2 bases, leaving 11 bases between the germline ends. The CDR3 loop reads CASSLGGGWQETQYF. As DNA, the CDR3 is TGTGCCAGCAGCTTGGGTGGGGGATGGCAAGAGACCCAGTACTTC.

Of note for this clonotype: A much larger clone differs by one base, so this may be a read error. The chain couples TRBV30 to TRBJ2-4; D might be TRBD1 (6 bases). V was pared by 4 bases and J by 8 bases, with 12 bases between. The CDR3 totals 12 residues. Germline-derived CDR1 and CDR2 are GTSNPN and SVGIG (reference sequence). CDR3 nucleotide sequence: TGTGCCTGGACGCAGGGGCGGGACATTCAGTACTTC. Residues: CAWTQGRDIQYF.

This clonotype was observed many times. The rearrangement uses TRBV7-2 and TRBJ1-5, with D possibly being TRBD1 (5 bases). This CDR3 is built from 16 residues. Germline loops: CDR1 SGHTA, CDR2 FQGNSA. Trimming took 4 bases from V and 2 from J, leaving 15 bases between them. The CDR3 here is CASSWRGSAGNQPQHF. The DNA of the CDR3 is TGTGCCAGCAGCTGGAGGGGTAGCGCGGGCAATCAGCCCCAGCATTTT.

In its sample, this clonotype was seen many times. The chain employs TRBV30 and TRBJ1-4; D is undetermined. The CDR3 runs 15 residues. Per germline, CDR1 GTSNPN and CDR2 SVGIG (reference sequence). Trimming shortened V by 3 bases and J by 7 bases, and 18 bases separated the two germline ends. CDR3 residues: CAWRMKGQSTEKLFF. As DNA, the CDR3 is TGTGCCTGGAGAATGAAAGGGCAGTCTACTGAAAAACTGTTTTTT. The full variable domain, completed using reference TRBV30 and TRBJ1-4, is SQTIHQWPATLVQPVGSPLSLECTVEGTSNPNLYWYRQAAGRGLQLLFYSVGIGQISSEVPQNLSASRPQDRQFILSSKKLLLSDSGFYLCAWRMKGQSTEKLFFGSGTQLSVL.

This clonotype was seen a few times. The V gene is TRBV20-1, the J gene TRBJ2-1; 7 bases agree with TRBD2. The CDR3 extends over 14 amino acids. Germline assignment: CDR1 DFQATT and CDR2 SNEGSKA (reference sequence). The V and J ends lost 4 bases and 0 bases, in that order; junction bases with no gene match: 3. CDR3 coding DNA: TGCAGTGCTATGGGGGGGAGCTCCTACAATGAGCAGTTCTTC. Residues: CSAMGGSSYNEQFF.

This clonotype was seen many times. This chain links TRBV20-1 with TRBJ2-4; possible D gene TRBD2, 6 bases. Germline lookup yields CDR1 DFQATT and CDR2 SNEGSKA (reference sequence). With 7 bases removed from V and 8 bases from J, the gap between germline ends came to 24 bases. CDR3 size: 15 residues. This CDR3 is CSGRARGTPRDIQYF. For the CDR3, the DNA is TGCAGTGGGCGGGCGCGTGGGACTCCCCGAGACATTCAGTACTTC.

In its sample, this clonotype was seen many times. CDR3 bases: TGTGCCAGCAGCCACTTCAGCTATCTCATACAAGAGACCCAGTACTTC. Translated: CASSHFSYLIQETQYF. V gene TRBV14 combines with J gene TRBJ2-5; D is ambiguous. V shed 3 bases and J shed 2 bases, with 16 bases lying between them. This CDR3 is built from 16 residues. Germline V gene data show CDR1 as SGHDN and CDR2 as FVKESK.

The CDR3 reads CSAPTRVHEQYF. DNA for the CDR3: TGCAGTGCCCCTACACGGGTCCACGAGCAGTACTTC. The chain combines TRBV20-1 with TRBJ2-7; no firm D call. CDR1 and CDR2 from the germline V gene are DFQATT and SNEGSKA (reference sequence). This CDR3 is built from 12 residues. V was clipped by 6 bases and J by 5 bases, with 14 bases between them.

There are a few counts of this clonotype. The V call is TRBV7-2, the J call TRBJ1-3; a possible D gene is TRBD1 (5 bases). The CDR3 runs to 15 residues. The V end was cut by 5 bases, the J end by 0 bases, with 11 bases between. Germline V gene sequence: CDR1 SGHTA, CDR2 FQGNSA. The CDR3 here is CASSLDSTSGNTIYF. CDR3 coding DNA: TGTGCCAGCAGCCTAGACAGTACCTCTGGAAACACCATATATTTT.

V gene TRBV20-1 combines with J gene TRBJ2-1; 11 bases fit TRBD2. Looked up from germline, CDR1 is DFQATT and CDR2 is SNEGSKA (reference sequence). The CDR3 consists of 13 residues. V shed 8 bases and J 10 bases; nucleotides not matched to a gene: 10. The CDR3: CSLIAGGPKEQFF. CDR3 bases: TGCAGTTTAATAGCGGGAGGGCCAAAAGAGCAGTTCTTC.

As regards this clonotype: A much larger clone is a single base away; this may be a read error. For the CDR3, the DNA is TGTGCCTGGAGCTCCATTCTCGGCGGCTACTCCTACGAGCAGTACTTC. This gives the protein CAWSSILGGYSYEQYF. This chain links TRBV30 with TRBJ2-7; unclear D gene. Trimming removed 3 bases from V and 0 bases from J, with 18 bases in between. CDR1 and CDR2 (germline): GTSNPN, SVGIG (reference sequence). The CDR3 consists of 16 residues.

The genes are TRBV6-1 and TRBJ1-2, with D uncertain. Trimming cost V 6 bases and J 5 bases, with 13 bases left between them. The CDR3 runs to 13 residues. CDR1 and CDR2 from the germline V gene are MNHNS and SASEGT. The CDR3 sequence is CASSSLGEYGYTF. CDR3 in DNA: TGTGCCAGCAGCTCCTTGGGTGAATATGGCTACACCTTC.

This clonotype was seen only a few times. This chain joins TRBV30 and TRBJ1-6; D not resolved. In germline, CDR1 is GTSNPN, CDR2 SVGIG (reference sequence). The CDR3 contains 12 residues. Trimming shortened V by 5 bases and J by 13 bases, and 15 bases separated the two germline ends. CDR3 sequence reads: CAWDHEIGPLHF. DNA of the CDR3: TGTGCCTGGGACCATGAGATAGGGCCCCTCCACTTT. Full variable domain (remainder filled in from reference TRBV30 and TRBJ1-6): SQTIHQWPATLVQPVGSPLSLECTVEGTSNPNLYWYRQAAGRGLQLLFYSVGIGQISSEVPQNLSASRPQDRQFILSSKKLLLSDSGFYLCAWDHEIGPLHFGNGTRLTVT.

The J gene is TRBJ1-1, the V gene TRBV5-1; TRBD1 aligns across 7 bases. The CDR3 contains 14 residues. CDR1 SGHRS and CDR2 YFSETQ come from the germline V gene. V was pared by 2 bases and J by 6 bases, with 7 bases of the junction left unmatched. CDR3 sequence (DNA): TGCGCCAGCAGCTTTAATACAGGGGTCGCTGAAGCTTTCTTT. It is translated as CASSFNTGVAEAFF.

For this clonotype: A much larger clone lies a single base off, so this may be a read error. This chain uses TRBV7-3 with TRBJ1-1, with D possibly being TRBD1 (5 bases). The germline V and J ends were trimmed by 2 bases and 5 bases, with 18 bases remaining between them. Germline assignment: CDR1 SGHTA and CDR2 FQGTGA. CDR3 length: 16 amino acids. In DNA, the CDR3 is TGTGCCAGCAGCTTATTGCGGGGCTCGCTGGGGACTGAAGCTTTCTTT. Amino acids: CASSLLRGSLGTEAFF. Supplemented by reference TRBV7-3 and TRBJ1-1, the full variable domain reads GAGVSQTPSNKVTEKGKYVELRCDPISGHTALYWYRQSLGQGPEFLIYFQGTGAADDSGLPNDRFFAVRPEGSVSTLKIQRTERGDSAVYLCASSLLRGSLGTEAFFGQGTRLTVV.

This clonotype appeared many times. The chain recombines TRBV11-2 with TRBJ2-1; TRBD2 agrees at 7 bases. The trim removed 4 bases at V and 8 bases at J, leaving 5 bases unmatched. The CDR3 is 13 amino acids. Germline-derived CDR1 and CDR2 are SGHAT and FQNNGV. Here the CDR3 reads CASSYATSDEQFF. As DNA, the CDR3 is TGTGCCAGCAGCTATGCAACTAGCGATGAGCAGTTCTTC.